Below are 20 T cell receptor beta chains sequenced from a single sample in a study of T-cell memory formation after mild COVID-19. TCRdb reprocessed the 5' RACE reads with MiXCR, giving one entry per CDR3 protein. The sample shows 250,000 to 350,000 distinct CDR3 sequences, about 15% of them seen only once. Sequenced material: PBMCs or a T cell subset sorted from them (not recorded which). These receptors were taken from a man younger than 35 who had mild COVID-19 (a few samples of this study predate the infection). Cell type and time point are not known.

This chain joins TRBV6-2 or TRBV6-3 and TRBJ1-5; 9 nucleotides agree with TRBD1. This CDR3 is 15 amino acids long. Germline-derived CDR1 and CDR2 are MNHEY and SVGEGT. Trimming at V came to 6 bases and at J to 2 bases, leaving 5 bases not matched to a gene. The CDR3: CASSWGQGGNQPQHF. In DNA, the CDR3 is TGTGCCAGCAGCTGGGGACAGGGAGGCAATCAGCCCCAGCATTTT.

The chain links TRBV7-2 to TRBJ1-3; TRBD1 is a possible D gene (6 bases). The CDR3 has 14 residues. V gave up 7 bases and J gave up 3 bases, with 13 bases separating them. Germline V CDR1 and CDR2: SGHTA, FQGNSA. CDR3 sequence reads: CASKPRGRGNTIYF. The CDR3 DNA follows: TGTGCCAGCAAACCCAGGGGACGTGGAAACACCATATATTTT.

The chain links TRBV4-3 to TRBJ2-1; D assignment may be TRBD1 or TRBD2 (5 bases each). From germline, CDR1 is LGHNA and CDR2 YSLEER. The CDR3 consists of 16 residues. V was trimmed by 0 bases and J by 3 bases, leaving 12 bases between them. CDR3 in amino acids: CASSQDGTLGYNEQFF. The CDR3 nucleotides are TGCGCCAGCAGCCAAGACGGGACCTTAGGCTACAATGAGCAGTTCTTC.

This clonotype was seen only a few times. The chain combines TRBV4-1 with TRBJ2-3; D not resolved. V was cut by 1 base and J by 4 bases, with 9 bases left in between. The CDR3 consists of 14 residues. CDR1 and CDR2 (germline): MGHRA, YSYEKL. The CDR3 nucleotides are TGCGCCAGCAGCCAAGGATTGGGTTCAGATACGCAGTATTTT. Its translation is CASSQGLGSDTQYF.

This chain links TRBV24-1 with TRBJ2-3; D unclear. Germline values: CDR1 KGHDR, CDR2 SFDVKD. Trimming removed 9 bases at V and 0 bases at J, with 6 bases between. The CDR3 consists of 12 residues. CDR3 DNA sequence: TGTGCCACCGCCAGTAGCACAGATACGCAGTATTTT. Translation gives CATASSTDTQYF.

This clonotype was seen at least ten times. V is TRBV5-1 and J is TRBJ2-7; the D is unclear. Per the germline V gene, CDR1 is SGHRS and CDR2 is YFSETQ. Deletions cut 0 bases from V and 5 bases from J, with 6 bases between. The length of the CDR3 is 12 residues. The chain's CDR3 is CASSLEGNEQYF. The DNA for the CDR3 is TGCGCCAGCAGCTTGGAGGGTAACGAGCAGTACTTC.

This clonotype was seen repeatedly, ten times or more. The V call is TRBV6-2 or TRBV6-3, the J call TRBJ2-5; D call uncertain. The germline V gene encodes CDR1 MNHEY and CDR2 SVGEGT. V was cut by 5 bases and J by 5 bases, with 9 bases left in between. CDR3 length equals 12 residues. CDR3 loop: CASSPTDETQYF. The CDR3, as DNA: TGTGCCAGCAGTCCAACGGATGAGACCCAGTACTTC.

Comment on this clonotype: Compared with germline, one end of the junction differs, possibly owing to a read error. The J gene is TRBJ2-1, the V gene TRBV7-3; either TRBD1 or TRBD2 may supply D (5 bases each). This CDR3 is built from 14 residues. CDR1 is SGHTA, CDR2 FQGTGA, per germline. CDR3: CASSKMGPSNEQFF. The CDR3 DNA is TGTGCCAGCAGCAAGATGGGACCTTCGAATGAGCAGTTTTTC.

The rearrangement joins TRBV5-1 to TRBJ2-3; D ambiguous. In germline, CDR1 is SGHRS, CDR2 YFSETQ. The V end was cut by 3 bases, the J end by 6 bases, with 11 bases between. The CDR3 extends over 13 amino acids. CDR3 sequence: CASSSDGWDTQYF. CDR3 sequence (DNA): TGCGCCAGCAGCTCCGACGGATGGGATACGCAGTATTTT.

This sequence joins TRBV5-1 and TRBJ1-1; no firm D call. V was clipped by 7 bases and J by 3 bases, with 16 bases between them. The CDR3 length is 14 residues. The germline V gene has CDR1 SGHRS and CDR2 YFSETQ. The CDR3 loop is CASRGGSSDTEAFF. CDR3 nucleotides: TGCGCCAGCCGCGGCGGCTCCTCGGACACTGAAGCTTTCTTT.

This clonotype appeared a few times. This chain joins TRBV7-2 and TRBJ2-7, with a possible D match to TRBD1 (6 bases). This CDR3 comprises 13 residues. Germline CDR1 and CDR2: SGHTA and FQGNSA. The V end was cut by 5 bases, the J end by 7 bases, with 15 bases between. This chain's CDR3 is CASSANRAEEQYV. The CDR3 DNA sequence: TGTGCCAGCAGCGCTAACAGGGCGGAAGAGCAGTACGTC.

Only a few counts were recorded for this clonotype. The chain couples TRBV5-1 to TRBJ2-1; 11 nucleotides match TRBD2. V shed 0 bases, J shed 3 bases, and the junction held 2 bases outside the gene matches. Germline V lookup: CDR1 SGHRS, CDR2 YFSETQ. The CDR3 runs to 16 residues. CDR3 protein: CASSLVGTSGYNEQFF. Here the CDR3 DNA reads TGCGCCAGCAGCTTGGTCGGGACTAGCGGCTACAATGAGCAGTTCTTC. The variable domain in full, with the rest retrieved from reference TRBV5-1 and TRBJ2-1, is KAGVTQTPRYLIKTRGQQVTLSCSPISGHRSVSWYQQTPGQGLQFLFEYFSETQRNKGNFPGRFSGRQFSNSRSEMNVSTLELGDSALYLCASSLVGTSGYNEQFFGPGTRLTVL.

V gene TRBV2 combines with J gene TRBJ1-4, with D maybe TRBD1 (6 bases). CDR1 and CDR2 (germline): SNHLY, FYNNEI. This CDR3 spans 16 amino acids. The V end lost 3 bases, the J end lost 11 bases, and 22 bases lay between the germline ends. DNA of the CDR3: TGTGCCAGCAGTGAGGCGGCCAGGGGTGGTGTTGAGAAACTGTTTTTT. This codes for CASSEAARGGVEKLFF.

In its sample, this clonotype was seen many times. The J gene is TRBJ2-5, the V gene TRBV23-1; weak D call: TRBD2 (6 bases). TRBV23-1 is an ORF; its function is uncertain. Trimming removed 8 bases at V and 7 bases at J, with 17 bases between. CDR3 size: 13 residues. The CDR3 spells CASDIPGVGTQYF. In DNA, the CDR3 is TGCGCCAGCGATATCCCGGGGGTGGGGACCCAGTACTTC.

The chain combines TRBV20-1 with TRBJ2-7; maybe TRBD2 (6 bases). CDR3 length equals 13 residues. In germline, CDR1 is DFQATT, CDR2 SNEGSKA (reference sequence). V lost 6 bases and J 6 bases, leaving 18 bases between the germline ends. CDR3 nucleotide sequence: TGCAGTGCCCCTCTTCGCATGGAGGGCGAGCAGTACTTC. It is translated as CSAPLRMEGEQYF.

DNA of the CDR3: TGTGCCAGCAGCAAAGGCCGTCAGGCGACTCCCTACGAGCAGTACTTC. Translation gives CASSKGRQATPYEQYF. The chain uses TRBV21-1 and TRBJ2-7. TRBV21-1 is termed a pseudogene. This CDR3 has 16 amino acids.

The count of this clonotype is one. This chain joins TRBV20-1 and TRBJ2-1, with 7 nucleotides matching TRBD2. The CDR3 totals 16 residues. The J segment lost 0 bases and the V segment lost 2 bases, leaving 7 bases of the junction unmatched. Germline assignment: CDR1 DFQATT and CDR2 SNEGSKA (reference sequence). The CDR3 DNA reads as TGCAGTGCTAGAAGGGGCGGGGGAAGCTCCTACAATGAGCAGTTCTTC. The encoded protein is CSARRGGGSSYNEQFF.

In DNA, the CDR3 is TGTGCCAGCAGCTTATCGCACGGCTACGAGCAGTACTTC. Protein product: CASSLSHGYEQYF. The V and J genes are TRBV7-3 and TRBJ2-7; no clear D gene. CDR3 length: 13 amino acids. V lost 2 bases and J lost 3, with 8 bases in between. Looked up from germline, CDR1 is SGHTA and CDR2 is FQGTGA.

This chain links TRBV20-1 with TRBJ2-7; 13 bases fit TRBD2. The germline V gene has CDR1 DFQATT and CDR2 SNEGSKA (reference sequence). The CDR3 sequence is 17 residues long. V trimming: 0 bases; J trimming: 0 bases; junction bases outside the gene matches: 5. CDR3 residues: CSAREGLAGTSSYEQYF. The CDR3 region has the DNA TGCAGTGCTAGAGAGGGACTAGCGGGGACCAGCTCCTACGAGCAGTACTTC.

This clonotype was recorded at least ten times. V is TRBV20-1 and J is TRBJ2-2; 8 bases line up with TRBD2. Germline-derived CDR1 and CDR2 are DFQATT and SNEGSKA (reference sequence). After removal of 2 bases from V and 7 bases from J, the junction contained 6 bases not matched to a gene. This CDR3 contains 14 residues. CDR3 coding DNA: TGCAGTGCTAGATCCGCCGGGAGGGGCGGGGAGCTGTTTTTT. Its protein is CSARSAGRGGELFF.